A single sample gave rise to the 30 T cell receptor beta chains below, sequenced in a study of CXCR3-negative and CXCR3-positive naive CD8 T cells. Libraries of TRB cDNA were made by 5' RACE and carried UMIs. No DNA is given; TCRdb re-called the 5' RACE reads and lists each CDR3 protein once. This sample's table has around 90,000 distinct CDR3 sequences. Sample: naive CXCR3- CD8+ T cells from blood. Indicated subset: CD45RO-CCR7+CD27+CD95- naive CD8+ T cells lacking CXCR3 (TNR3-). The source is a human donor in good health. Some clones in this sample may be carry-over from other donors' samples.

V usage is TRBV7-9 and J usage is TRBJ1-1; TCRdb lists TRBD1, though no DNA is available to test this call. CDR1 is SEHNR, CDR2 FQNEAQ, per germline (reference sequence). This CDR3 has 13 amino acids. The CDR3 sequence is CASSPPTNTEAFF.

The J gene is TRBJ2-3, the V gene TRBV20-1; TCRdb's D gene call, TRBD2, goes unchecked for lack of DNA. The CDR3 extends over 20 amino acids. Germline assignment: CDR1 DFQATT and CDR2 SNEGSKA (reference sequence). The CDR3 sequence: CSARTPQVLRLAASTDTQYF.

J is TRBJ2-1 and V is TRBV13; TCRdb indicates TRBD2, and absent DNA this call remains unverified. The CDR3 is 15 residues long. The germline gives CDR1 PRHDT, CDR2 FYEKMQ (reference sequence). CDR3 amino acids: CASSSGGGSYNEQFF.

The rearrangement uses TRBV19 and TRBJ1-2. This CDR3 is 11 amino acids long. Germline V gene sequence: CDR1 LNHDA, CDR2 SQIVND (reference sequence). The CDR3 loop reads CASRGDYGYTF.

The chain joins TRBV12-5 to TRBJ2-3; TCRdb returns TRBD1, unconfirmable since there is no DNA. Germline CDR1 and CDR2: LGHNT and FRNRAP. This CDR3 is 14 amino acids long. This CDR3 is CASGIGQGTDTQYF. The variable domain in full, with the rest retrieved from reference TRBV12-5 and TRBJ2-3, is DARVTQTPRHKVTEMGQEVTMRCQPILGHNTVFWYRQTMMQGLELLAYFRNRAPLDDSGMPKDRFSAEMPDATLATLKIQPSEPRDSAVYFCASGIGQGTDTQYFGPGTRLTVL.

This chain links TRBV7-9 with TRBJ2-3; the D call of TRBD2 rests on TCRdb alone, since no DNA is present to check it. CDR1 and CDR2 from the germline V gene are SEHNR and FQNEAQ (reference sequence). This CDR3 is 16 amino acids long. The CDR3: CASSRTSGRARDTQYF.

J is TRBJ1-5 and V is TRBV29-1; TCRdb's D call of TRBD1 is untestable without DNA. Germline lookup yields CDR1 SQVTM and CDR2 ANQGSEA. The CDR3 consists of 13 residues. The CDR3 sequence is CSVRTGRDQPQHF. Variable domain in full (rest from reference TRBV29-1 and TRBJ1-5): SAVISQKPSRDICQRGTSLTIQCQVDSQVTMMFWYRQQPGQSLTLIATANQGSEATYESGFVIDKFPISRPNLTFSTLTVSNMSPEDSSIYLCSVRTGRDQPQHFGDGTRLSIL.

The chain recombines TRBV6-2 or TRBV6-3 with TRBJ1-1; TCRdb's D call of TRBD1 is untestable without DNA. This CDR3 has 15 amino acids. Per the germline V gene, CDR1 is MNHEY and CDR2 is SVGEGT. The CDR3 here is CASSPGPGGNTEAFF.

The chain employs TRBV6-6 and TRBJ1-1. CDR1 and CDR2 (germline): MNHNY, SVGAGI (reference sequence). This CDR3 has 14 amino acids. CDR3 sequence: CASSYLKGNTEAFF.

The chain has TRBV13 and TRBJ1-6; checking the TCRdb D call of TRBD1 is not possible without DNA. Germline V CDR1 and CDR2: PRHDT, FYEKMQ (reference sequence). The CDR3 covers 16 residues. The CDR3 loop is CASSPTGASYNSPLHF.

This chain connects TRBV7-2 to TRBJ1-1; TCRdb reports TRBD1, a call that lacks DNA to check it against. This CDR3 region has 15 residues. Germline V gene sequence: CDR1 SGHTA, CDR2 FQGNSA. CDR3 in amino acids: CASSLDGGLDTEAFF.

The genes are TRBV12-3 or TRBV12-4 and TRBJ2-7; TCRdb proposes TRBD1, but this gene call is untestable without DNA. This CDR3 region has 14 residues. The CDR3 reads CASSSAAPGVEQYF.

The chain joins TRBV29-1 to TRBJ2-1; the D gene TCRdb calls, TRBD2, cannot be checked with no DNA. Germline loops: CDR1 SQVTM, CDR2 ANQGSEA. The CDR3 is 15 amino acids. The CDR3 region is CSVPLTSGTYNEQFF.

The genes are TRBV7-9 and TRBJ2-3; TCRdb's D gene call, TRBD1, goes unchecked for lack of DNA. This CDR3 comprises 15 residues. The germline gives CDR1 SEHNR, CDR2 FQNEAQ (reference sequence). CDR3 in amino acids: CASSLVLGDPDTQYF.

The chain recombines TRBV29-1 with TRBJ2-1; no DNA is available, so the TRBD2 call from TCRdb remains unchecked. The CDR3 contains 13 residues. Per the germline V gene, CDR1 is SQVTM and CDR2 is ANQGSEA. The CDR3 spells CSGGLAIYNEQFF.

The chain uses TRBV10-3 and TRBJ2-3. Germline V gene data show CDR1 as ENHRY and CDR2 as SYGVKD. The CDR3 length is 15 residues. This chain's CDR3 is CAISEPTGLADTQYF.

The chain is built from TRBV29-1 and TRBJ2-7. This CDR3 is 15 amino acids long. CDR1 is SQVTM, CDR2 ANQGSEA, per germline. The CDR3 sequence: CSVGATTRSSYEQYF.

The chain recombines TRBV4-3 with TRBJ2-7; TCRdb's D gene call, TRBD2, goes unchecked for lack of DNA. CDR3 length: 15 residues. Germline V lookup: CDR1 LGHNA, CDR2 YSLEER. CDR3 amino acids: CASSQERSSLREQYF.

The chain carries TRBV7-9 and TRBJ2-7; TCRdb indicates TRBD1, and absent DNA this call remains unverified. The V gene's germline CDR1 is SEHNR and CDR2 FQNEAQ (reference sequence). CDR3 length equals 15 residues. CDR3 residues: CASSSSGGNPYEQYF. Full variable domain (rest looked up from reference TRBV7-9 and TRBJ2-7): DTGVSQNPRHKITKRGQNVTFRCDPISEHNRLYWYRQTLGQGPEFLTYFQNEAQLEKSRLLSDRFSAERPKGSFSTLEIQRTEQGDSAMYLCASSSSGGNPYEQYFGPGTRLTVT.

The chain carries TRBV2 and TRBJ2-7; TCRdb gives TRBD1 as the D gene, but with no DNA this cannot be confirmed. The germline V gene has CDR1 SNHLY and CDR2 FYNNEI. The CDR3 contains 14 residues. The CDR3 sequence: CASSGAGGPFEQYF.

The chain links TRBV7-3 to TRBJ1-1. The CDR3 length is 13 residues. CDR1 is SGHTA, CDR2 FQGTGA, per germline. CDR3 protein: CASSPADHTEAFF.

This CDR3 reads CASSIGQGEGYEQYF. The gene calls are TRBV7-9 and TRBJ2-7; TCRdb designates TRBD1, a call that cannot be tested without DNA. This CDR3 contains 15 residues. CDR1 is SEHNR and CDR2 is FQNEAQ in the germline V gene (reference sequence).

The CDR3 reads CASRRTGRADEQFF. The chain links TRBV12-3 or TRBV12-4 to TRBJ2-1; TCRdb's assignment of TRBD2 cannot be checked, as there is no DNA. The CDR3 contains 14 residues.

The genes are TRBV29-1 and TRBJ1-1; the TRBD1 assignment by TCRdb is unverifiable without DNA. The CDR3 has 15 residues. Per germline, CDR1 SQVTM and CDR2 ANQGSEA. The CDR3 loop is CSAIGGQGANTEAFF.

V usage is TRBV20-1 and J usage is TRBJ2-1; absent DNA, TCRdb's TRBD2 call cannot be checked. This CDR3 region has 15 residues. CDR1 is DFQATT, CDR2 SNEGSKA, per germline (reference sequence). CDR3 amino acids: CSARDRRGDYNEQFF.

The CDR3 loop reads CASSFTGTAMNTEAFF. The rearrangement uses TRBV7-9 and TRBJ1-1; TCRdb selects TRBD1, and the lack of DNA leaves this call unchecked. The CDR3 loop spans 16 amino acids. Germline V lookup: CDR1 SEHNR, CDR2 FQNEAQ (reference sequence). Looking up the rest from reference TRBV7-9 and TRBJ1-1 gives the full variable domain: DTGVSQNPRHKITKRGQNVTFRCDPISEHNRLYWYRQTLGQGPEFLTYFQNEAQLEKSRLLSDRFSAERPKGSFSTLEIQRTEQGDSAMYLCASSFTGTAMNTEAFFGQGTRLTVV.

The chain combines TRBV5-8 with TRBJ1-2. Germline values: CDR1 SGHTS, CDR2 YDEGEE. The CDR3 covers 14 residues. CDR3: CASSLDGGINGYTF. Filled out from reference TRBV5-8 and TRBJ1-2, the complete variable domain reads EAGVTQSPTHLIKTRGQQATLRCSPISGHTSVYWYQQALGLGLQFLLWYDEGEERNRGNFPPRFSGRQFPNYSSELNVNALELEDSALYLCASSLDGGINGYTFGSGTRLTVV.

The chain couples TRBV7-6 to TRBJ2-4; TCRdb selects TRBD2, and the lack of DNA leaves this call unchecked. The CDR3 has 17 amino acids. Germline CDR1 SGHVS, CDR2 FNYEAQ. The CDR3 spells CASREMGLAVAKNIQYF.

The chain combines TRBV5-6 with TRBJ2-3; TCRdb names TRBD2, which stays unverified in the absence of DNA. The CDR3 contains 11 residues. Germline CDR1 and CDR2: SGHDT and YYEEEE. The CDR3 sequence is CASSGGGPTDF.

The rearrangement links TRBV12-3 or TRBV12-4 to TRBJ1-2; checking the TCRdb D call of TRBD1 is not possible without DNA. This CDR3 contains 16 residues. The chain's CDR3 is CASRSSDRVGIYGYTF.